The 12 T cell receptor beta chains presented below share a single source sample, sequenced in a study of OX40 agonist ivuxolimab in advanced cancers. Sequencing was performed with immunoSEQ multiplex PCR; in TCRdb, only in-frame clones are kept and a portion is missing. The sample has 100,000 or so clones; about nine tenths are singletons. The material was CD4+ or CD8+ T cells sorted from blood, obtained in a trial of the OX40 agonist ivuxolimab. The source of these receptors is an adult with an advanced solid tumor such as melanoma, head and neck, liver or kidney cancer.

The genes are TRBV19 and TRBJ2-5; 7 nucleotides agree with TRBD2. Germline V lookup: CDR1 LNHDA, CDR2 SQIVND (reference sequence). V shed 4 bases and J 4 bases; nucleotides not matched to a gene: 3. The CDR3 extends over 13 amino acids. The CDR3 DNA reads as TGTGCCAGTAGTACGGTAGCGGGAGAGACCCAGTACTTC. It is translated as CASSTVAGETQYF.

This rearrangement joins TRBV9 to TRBJ1-4, with D possibly being TRBD1 (6 bases). Germline values: CDR1 SGDLS, CDR2 YYNGEE. CDR3 size: 13 residues. Between the trimmed V and J ends, which lost 4 bases and 6 bases, there was a span of 10 bases. The CDR3 sequence: CASSRNRDEKLFF. CDR3 DNA sequence: TGTGCCAGCAGCCGGAACAGGGATGAAAAACTGTTTTTT.

V usage is TRBV10-3 and J usage is TRBJ2-7; TRBD2 matches 9 bases. Trimming at V came to 1 base and at J to 1 base, leaving 11 bases not matched to a gene. Germline V gene data show CDR1 as ENHRY and CDR2 as SYGVKD. The CDR3 loop spans 18 amino acids. CDR3 DNA sequence: TGTGCCATCAGTGAGTTAGGGGGCGCGCGGGAGGGGTCCTACGAGCAGTACTTC. It encodes CAISELGGAREGSYEQYF.

The V and J genes are TRBV19 and TRBJ2-2; TRBD1 matches 7 bases. From germline, CDR1 is LNHDA and CDR2 SQIVND (reference sequence). The ends lost 6 bases at V and 2 bases at J; junction bases unmatched: 6. The CDR3 totals 15 residues. CDR3 in amino acids: CASRAGTANTGELFF. The CDR3 coding sequence is TGTGCCAGTAGGGCCGGGACAGCAAACACCGGGGAGCTGTTTTTT.

This chain uses TRBV28 with TRBJ1-2; 10 bases map to TRBD1. V was clipped by 4 bases and J by 7 bases; unmatched bases: 9. This CDR3 is 15 amino acids long. Germline lookup yields CDR1 MDHEN and CDR2 SYDVKM. CDR3 region: CASSSTGTGAFGYTF. The CDR3 DNA follows: TGTGCCAGCAGTTCAACCGGGACAGGGGCCTTTGGCTACACCTTC.

The sample holds one count of this clone. This chain links TRBV7-9 with TRBJ2-2; 8 bases align to TRBD1. The V gene's germline CDR1 is SEHNR and CDR2 FQNEAQ (reference sequence). This CDR3 is 17 amino acids long. After removal of 4 bases from V and 5 bases from J, the junction contained 12 bases not matched to a gene. CDR3 DNA: TGTGCCAGCAGCTCCAGGGGCCGAGACAGGGGAACCGGGGAGCTGTTTTTT. Translated: CASSSRGRDRGTGELFF.

On this clone: One end of the junction does not line up with germline, which may come from a read error. The chain couples TRBV11-3 to TRBJ2-3, with TRBD2 identical over 12 bases. The CDR3 is 16 residues long. Germline CDR1 reads SGHNT; CDR2 reads YENEEA. CDR3 in amino acids: CVSSFGLAGRTDTQYF. The CDR3, as DNA: TGTGTCAGCAGCTTCGGACTAGCGGGACGCACAGATACGCAGTATTTT.

This chain links TRBV19 with TRBJ2-3; D possibly corresponds to TRBD1 (5 bases). The germline gives CDR1 LNHDA, CDR2 SQIVND (reference sequence). V shed 5 bases and J shed 4 bases, with 10 bases lying between them. This CDR3 spans 13 amino acids. Here the CDR3 reads CASSAQGADTQYF. The CDR3 region has the DNA TGTGCCAGTAGTGCCCAGGGTGCAGATACGCAGTATTTT.

This chain uses TRBV7-2 with TRBJ2-7; TRBD2 matches at 7 bases. The germline V gene encodes CDR1 SGHTA and CDR2 FQGNSA. V lost 5 bases to trimming and J lost 0 bases; unmatched junction nucleotides: 13. The CDR3 is 17 residues long. The CDR3 spells CASSPPELLAASYEQYF. As DNA, the CDR3 is TGTGCCAGCAGCCCCCCGGAGCTTCTAGCGGCCTCCTACGAGCAGTACTTC.

The J gene is TRBJ2-7, the V gene TRBV9; either TRBD1 or TRBD2 may supply D (5 bases each). Trimming cost V 1 base and J 6 bases, with 11 bases left between them. The CDR3 runs to 13 residues. Germline V CDR1 and CDR2: SGDLS, YYNGEE. CDR3 in amino acids: CASSVTPGTEQYF. As DNA, the CDR3 is TGTGCCAGCAGCGTAACACCAGGGACCGAGCAGTACTTC.

The chain joins TRBV5-1 to TRBJ2-1, with 10 bases aligning to TRBD2. V shed 4 bases, J shed 12 bases, and the junction held 19 bases outside the gene matches. The CDR3 runs 17 residues. CDR1 and CDR2 from the germline V gene are SGHRS and YFSETQ. Here the CDR3 reads CASSGQQAGGGRQGQFF. CDR3 coding DNA: TGCGCCAGCAGCGGACAACAAGCGGGAGGGGGCCGACAGGGGCAGTTCTTC.

The chain recombines TRBV29-1 with TRBJ1-2, with 8 bases matching TRBD1. Trimming took 7 bases from V and 7 from J; bases not matched to a gene: 17. Germline V lookup: CDR1 SQVTM, CDR2 ANQGSEA. The CDR3 is made up of 15 amino acids. This CDR3 is CSAVNPGQGVVGYTF. The CDR3 DNA sequence: TGCAGCGCCGTAAACCCCGGACAGGGAGTGGTTGGCTACACCTTC.